This TCR beta chain was obtained from a study of CD8 T cells in ankylosing spondylitis. Germline values: CDR1 DFQATT, CDR2 SNEGSKA (reference sequence). The CDR3 is 15 residues long. V dropped 0 bases and J dropped 0; count of bases not matched to a gene: 5. This clonotype was counted many times. TCRdb called the 5' RACE reads again in MiXCR, with one record for every CDR3 protein. The table shows 100,000 to 150,000 distinct CDR3 sequences, with roughly 7.3% occurring only once. The V and J genes are TRBV20-1 and TRBJ2-7; 7 nucleotides line up with TRBD2. The receptor was isolated from a male donor with ankylosing spondylitis or in good health (not recorded which). The sample was blood, either unsorted or a sorted T cell fraction (not recorded which). The CDR3 coding sequence is TGCAGTGCTAGAGAAAAAGCGGGGAGCTCCTACGAGCAGTACTTC. This codes for CSAREKAGSSYEQYF.